What follows is one T cell receptor (beta chain) and its context. Antigen specificity is unknown. These data come from a study of blood T cells in healthy people across ages. Then a second PCR, running roughly 7 to 11 cycles, was carried out with a sample-barcoded 5' primer and a J-beta primer mix. TCRdb redid the calling of the 5' RACE reads with MiXCR, one entry per CDR3 protein. The data show just over 800,000 distinct CDR3 sequences, around 68% seen once. Study conclusions and caveats: Roughly linear declines in TCR beta diversity per million T cells occurred with age.

Sequencing was done on a sample of blood. The clonotype originates from a man aged 25-45 years in good health.

DNA for the CDR3: TGTGCCACCAGCAGAGGCTCTAGCGGGGGTAGCCAAGAGACCCAGTTCTTC. Amino acid sequence: CATSRGSSGGSQETQFF. This sequence joins TRBV15 and TRBJ2-5; the match to TRBD2 covers 10 bases. The DNA end lines up better with TRBJ2-1; the J call may be wrong. CDR3 size: 17 residues. The V gene's germline CDR1 is LNHNV and CDR2 YYDKDF (reference sequence).